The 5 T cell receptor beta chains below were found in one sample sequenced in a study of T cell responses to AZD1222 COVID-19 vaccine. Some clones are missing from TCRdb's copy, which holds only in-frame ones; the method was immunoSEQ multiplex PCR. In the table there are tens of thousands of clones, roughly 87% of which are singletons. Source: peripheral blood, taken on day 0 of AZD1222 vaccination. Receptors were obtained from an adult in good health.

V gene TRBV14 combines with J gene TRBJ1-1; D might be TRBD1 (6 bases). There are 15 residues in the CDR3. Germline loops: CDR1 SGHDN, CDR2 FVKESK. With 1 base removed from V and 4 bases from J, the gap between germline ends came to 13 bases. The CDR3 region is CASSQGGDIFTEAFF. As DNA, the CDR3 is TGTGCCAGCAGCCAAGGAGGGGACATCTTCACTGAAGCTTTCTTT. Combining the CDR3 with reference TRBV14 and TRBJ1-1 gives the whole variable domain EAGVTQFPSHSVIEKGQTVTLRCDPISGHDNLYWYRRVMGKEIKFLLHFVKESKQDESGMPNNRFLAERTGGTYSTLKVQPAELEDSGVYFCASSQGGDIFTEAFFGQGTRLTVV.

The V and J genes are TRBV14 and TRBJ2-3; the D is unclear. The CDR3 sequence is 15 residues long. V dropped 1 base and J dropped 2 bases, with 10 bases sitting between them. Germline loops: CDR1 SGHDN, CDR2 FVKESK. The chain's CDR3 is CASSQVGLPTDTQYF. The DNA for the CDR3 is TGTGCCAGCAGCCAAGTAGGGTTGCCCACAGATACGCAGTATTTT.

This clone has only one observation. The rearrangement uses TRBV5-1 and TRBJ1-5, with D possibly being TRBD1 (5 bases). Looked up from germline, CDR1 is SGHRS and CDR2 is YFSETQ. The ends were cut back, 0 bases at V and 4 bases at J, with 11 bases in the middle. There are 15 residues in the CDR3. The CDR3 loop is CASSLDPQGNQPQHF. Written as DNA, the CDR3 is TGCGCCAGCAGCTTGGATCCGCAGGGTAATCAGCCCCAGCATTTT. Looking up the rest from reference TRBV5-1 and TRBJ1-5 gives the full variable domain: KAGVTQTPRYLIKTRGQQVTLSCSPISGHRSVSWYQQTPGQGLQFLFEYFSETQRNKGNFPGRFSGRQFSNSRSEMNVSTLELGDSALYLCASSLDPQGNQPQHFGDGTRLSIL.

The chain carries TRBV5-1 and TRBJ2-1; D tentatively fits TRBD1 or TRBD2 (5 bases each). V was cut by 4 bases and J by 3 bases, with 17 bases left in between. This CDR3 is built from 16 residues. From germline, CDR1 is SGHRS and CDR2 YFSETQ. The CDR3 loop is CASSPDPPGSYNEQFF. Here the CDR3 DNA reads TGCGCCAGCAGCCCGGACCCCCCAGGGAGCTACAATGAGCAGTTCTTC.

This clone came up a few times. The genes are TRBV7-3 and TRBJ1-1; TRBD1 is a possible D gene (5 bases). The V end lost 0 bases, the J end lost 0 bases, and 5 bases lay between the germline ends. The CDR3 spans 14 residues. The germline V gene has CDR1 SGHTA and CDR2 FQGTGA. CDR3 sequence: CASSLTGVNTEAFF. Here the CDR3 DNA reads TGTGCCAGCAGCTTAACAGGGGTGAACACTGAAGCTTTCTTT.